This is a list of T cell receptor beta chains from one sample in a study of cytomegalovirus exposure and HLA in healthy donors. Profiled with immunoSEQ multiplex PCR; TCRdb holds only in-frame clones, not every one. Of fewer than 200,000 clones listed, around 76% are singletons. The sequenced sample consisted of PBMCs. These receptor sequences come from a girl aged 10-17 years in good health and CMV-seropositive. The CDR3 runs from the conserved cysteine through the conserved F or W. A D gene is named only where the DNA matches it firmly. Size tells how often a clone was seen (once, few, many) or the class of an expanded clone, and some rows leave it out.

>TRBJ2-1|NA|TRBV11-1|few
TGTGCCAGCAGCAACACCGGGACTCTATACAATGAGCAGTTCTTC
CASSNTGTLYNEQFF
>TRBJ2-7|NA|TRBV2|NA
TGTGCCAGCAGTGGACTGCTGTCCTACGAGCAGTACTTC
CASSGLLSYEQYF
>TRBJ2-1|TRBD1|TRBV11-3|few
TGTGCCAGCAGCTTAGCGACAGGGTATAGGAATGAGCAGTTCTTC
CASSLATGYRNEQFF
>TRBJ1-1|NA|TRBV6-5|NA
TGTGCCAGCACCCGGGACTTTAGTTCGAGGACTGAAGCTTTCTTT
CASTRDFSSRTEAFF
>TRBJ2-1|NA|TRBV9|NA
TGTGCCAGCAGCGGCTACTACAACTCCTACAATGAGCAGTTCTTC
CASSGYYNSYNEQFF
>TRBJ2-7|TRBD2|TRBV6-1|once
TGTGCCAGCAGTGTACGCGCCTTAGCGGGGGCCTTATACGAGCAGTACTTC
CASSVRALAGALYEQYF
>TRBJ2-7|TRBD2|TRBV7-2|NA
TGTGCCAGCAGCTTAGCTTTCGGACTAGCGGGGGAAAACTCCCCCTACGAGCAGTACTTC
CASSLAFGLAGENSPYEQYF
>TRBJ1-1|NA|TRBV6-4|once
TGTGCCAGCAGTGGCCGCGACAGGAGTCAGAACACTGAAGCTTTCTTT
CASSGRDRSQNTEAFF
>TRBJ1-2|NA|TRBV27|NA
TGTGCCAGCAGTTTATCGATGGGGGGAAACTATGGCTACACCTTC
CASSLSMGGNYGYTF
>TRBJ2-3|NA|TRBV5-6|NA
TGTGCCAGCAGCAGTCCCTTTTCCGGGATTGGCACAGATACGCAGTATTTT
CASSSPFSGIGTDTQYF
>TRBJ1-2|TRBD1|TRBV28|NA
TGTGCCAGCAGGCCCCGGGACAGGGGGACCTATGGCTACACCTTC
CASRPRDRGTYGYTF
>TRBJ2-3|TRBD1|TRBV29-1|NA
TGCAGCGTTGGAAAGGGGGCGACGGGCACAGATACGCAGTATTTT
CSVGKGATGTDTQYF
>TRBJ1-5|NA|TRBV21-1|NA
TGTGCCAGCAGCCAAGGGGGGACAGCTGTGCCCAATCAGCCCCAGCATTTT
CASSQGGTAVPNQPQHF
>TRBJ1-1|TRBD1|TRBV30|NA
TGTGCCTGGTCGACAGGGAAGACTGAAGCTTTCTTT
CAWSTGKTEAFF
>TRBJ2-2|NA|TRBV9|NA
TGTGCCAGCAGCGTAGTAGCGAACACCGGGGAGCTGTTTTTT
CASSVVANTGELFF
>TRBJ2-5|TRBD2|TRBV7-3|NA
TGTGCCAGCAGCTCCTTAGCGGGAGTCAAGCCAGAGACCCAGTACTTC
CASSSLAGVKPETQYF
>TRBJ2-3|NA|TRBV19|NA
TGTGCCAGTAGTATAGCTAGCACAGATACGCAGTATTTT
CASSIASTDTQYF
>TRBJ2-7|NA|TRBV7-8|NA
TGTGCCAGCAGCTTACCCCTTGGACAGACCTCCTACGAGCAGTACTTC
CASSLPLGQTSYEQYF
>TRBJ2-7|NA|TRBV30|NA
TGTGCCTGGAGCACAGGAACAGGGTTCCACGAGCAGTACTTC
CAWSTGTGFHEQYF
>TRBJ2-7|NA|TRBV5-6|NA
TGTGCCAGCAGCTTGGTACAAGCGCTCTCCTACGAGCAGTACTTC
CASSLVQALSYEQYF
>TRBJ2-5|TRBD1|TRBV28|NA
TGTGCCAGCGGGGCAGACAGGGAAGAGACCCAGTACTTC
CASGADREETQYF
>TRBJ2-7|TRBD2|TRBV9|once
TGTGCCAGCAGCGTAGTTGCGGGGGGCTACGAGCAGTACTTC
CASSVVAGGYEQYF
>TRBJ2-7|NA|TRBV6-5|NA
TGTGCCAGCAGTTCCCAGGGTTACGAGCAGTACTTC
CASSSQGYEQYF
>TRBJ1-2|NA|TRBV6-1|NA
TGTGCCAGCAGTGAAGCCCGGAACTGGGGGGGTGGCTACACCTTC
CASSEARNWGGGYTF
>TRBJ1-6|TRBD1|TRBV5-6|NA
TGTGCCAGCAGCAAAGGACAGGGTGGCTCACCCCTCCACTTT
CASSKGQGGSPLHF
>TRBJ1-1|NA|TRBV7-8|once
TGTGCCAGCAGCACAGGAGCTTACACTGAAGCTTTCTTT
CASSTGAYTEAFF
>TRBJ2-5|NA|TRBV6-5|NA
TGTGCCAGCAGTTCCCCAGGTCAAGAGACCCAGTACTTC
CASSSPGQETQYF
>TRBJ2-1|NA|TRBV11-2|NA
TGTGCCAGCAGCTTAGGAGGGACTGGCGGCTACAATGAGCAGTTCTTC
CASSLGGTGGYNEQFF
>TRBJ1-2|NA|TRBV7-9|few
TGTGCCAGCAGCCGACTAGCCCAGGGAGAATTCTATGGCTACACCTTC
CASSRLAQGEFYGYTF
>TRBJ1-2|NA|TRBV7-8|NA
TGTGCCAGCAGCCCTCGTACTAACTATGGCTACACCTTC
CASSPRTNYGYTF
>TRBJ2-2|NA|TRBV19|NA
TGTGCCACCCGGGACACCGGGGAGCTGTTTTTT
CATRDTGELFF
>TRBJ2-2|NA|TRBV5-5|NA
TGTGCCAGCAGCTACCCCGCGGGGGCCGGCGGGGAGCTGTTTTTT
CASSYPAGAGGELFF
>TRBJ2-7|NA|TRBV6-5|NA
TGTGCCAGCAGTCACCCGGACAGCGAGCAGTACTTC
CASSHPDSEQYF
>TRBJ2-1|TRBD2|TRBV11-3|few
TGTGCCAGCAGCTCCTTAGCGGGGGGCTACAATGAGCAGTTCTTC
CASSSLAGGYNEQFF
>TRBJ1-2|NA|TRBV25-1|NA
TGTGCCAGCAGTGAACTAGTTGCAGGGTTCGGTGGCTACACCTTC
CASSELVAGFGGYTF
>TRBJ1-2|TRBD1|TRBV27|NA
TGTGCCAGCAGCCGGACAGGGTTTCGTGGCTACACCTTC
CASSRTGFRGYTF
>TRBJ2-7|TRBD2|TRBV18|NA
TGTGCCAGCTCATCCGTGGGAGGGTTCTACGAGCAGTACTTC
CASSSVGGFYEQYF
>TRBJ2-3|NA|TRBV5-1|NA
TGCGCCAGCAAGATCGGGCTAGCGAGAAGCACAGATACGCAGTATTTT
CASKIGLARSTDTQYF
>TRBJ2-5|TRBD2|TRBV7-3|NA
TGTGCCAGCAGCCTGGGACTAGCGGGGCCCCAAGAGACCCAGTACTTC
CASSLGLAGPQETQYF
>TRBJ1-1|NA|TRBV7-2|NA
TGTGCCAGCAGCTTAATGGGGGCCGGGAACACTGAAGCTTTCTTT
CASSLMGAGNTEAFF
>TRBJ2-7|NA|TRBV7-8|NA
TGTGCCAGCAGGTTAAGACAAGCCTACGAGCAGTACTTC
CASRLRQAYEQYF
>TRBJ1-4|NA|TRBV4-3|NA
TGCGCCAGCAGCCAAGACCAATACAGGGTGGGTCGCACTAATGAAAAACTGTTTTTT
CASSQDQYRVGRTNEKLFF
>TRBJ1-1|NA|TRBV6-5|NA
TGTGCCAGCAGTTTAGAGAACACTGAAGCTTTCTTT
CASSLENTEAFF
>TRBJ1-5|NA|TRBV27|NA
TGTGCCAGCAGTTTAATTGCAGGGAGCAATCAGCCCCAGCATTTT
CASSLIAGSNQPQHF
>TRBJ2-7|NA|TRBV7-8|NA
TGTGCCAGCAGCTTAGGAGGCAGTCACGGGGACGAGCAGTACTTC
CASSLGGSHGDEQYF
>TRBJ2-3|TRBD2|TRBV5-1|NA
TGCGCCAGCAGAAGGGGACTAGCGGGAGGAGATACGCAGTATTTT
CASRRGLAGGDTQYF
>TRBJ1-2|TRBD1|TRBV29-1|few
TGCAGCGGATCCGACAGGGTCAATGGCTACACCTTC
CSGSDRVNGYTF
>TRBJ2-5|TRBD1|TRBV25-1|once
TGTGCCAGCAGTGAATTGTTAGACAGGGGGCCAGAGACCCAGTACTTC
CASSELLDRGPETQYF
>TRBJ1-4|TRBD1|TRBV7-7|once
TGTGCTAGCAGCCTTTACGAATGGACAGGGGGGACTGGGGAAAAACTGTTTTTT
CASSLYEWTGGTGEKLFF
>TRBJ1-4|NA|TRBV28|once
TGTGCCAGCATTGAGAACTCCCCGAGGCGAAAACTGTTTTTT
CASIENSPRRKLFF
>TRBJ2-3|NA|TRBV7-2|NA
TGTGCCAGCAGCTTAGCGGCCAGCACAGATACGCAGTATTTT
CASSLAASTDTQYF
>TRBJ1-2|TRBD1|TRBV5-1|few
TGCGCCAGCAGCCCCGGATTAGACAGGGGCGATGGCTACACCTTC
CASSPGLDRGDGYTF
>TRBJ2-7|TRBD1|TRBV25-1|NA
TGTGCCAGCAGTGGGACAGGGTTCTCCTACGAGCAGTACTTC
CASSGTGFSYEQYF
>TRBJ2-1|NA|TRBV6-5|NA
TGTGCCAGCAGTCCTAGACCGGGTCTCTACAATGAGCAGTTCTTC
CASSPRPGLYNEQFF
>TRBJ1-4|NA|TRBV15|NA
TGTGCCACCAGCGGCAGGGTAGGAAGGGAAAAACTGTTTTTT
CATSGRVGREKLFF
>TRBJ1-5|NA|TRBV10-3|NA
TGTGCCATCAGTGAGTCGGGGGCCGGTCAGCCCCAGCATTTT
CAISESGAGQPQHF
>TRBJ1-1|NA|TRBV15|once
TGTGCCACCAGCAGTACAGGGTACACTGAAGCTTTCTTT
CATSSTGYTEAFF
>TRBJ2-7|NA|TRBV11-2|NA
TGTGCCAGCAGCTTAGGGCAGGGGCCCTCCTACGAGCAGTACTTC
CASSLGQGPSYEQYF
>TRBJ2-6|NA|TRBV27|once
TGTGCCAGCAGTTTCAGGGGGGCGCCGACTGGGGCCAACGTCCTGACTTTC
CASSFRGAPTGANVLTF